Here is one TCR beta chain with its context. J was trimmed by 3 bases and V by 6 bases; bases with no gene match: 14. This CDR3 region has 16 residues. Germline-derived CDR1 and CDR2 are MNHNY and SVGAGI (reference sequence). This record belongs to a study of shared clonotypes between healthy human individuals. Study information: Donor composition was two women and a few men, aged 18 to 49.

Samples underwent the assay at deep level. With ten immunoSEQ deep assay plates, unsorted PBMC DNA underwent sequencing. Method: immunoSEQ multiplex PCR; TCRdb's copy keeps in-frame clones and lacks some. Of about half a million clones in the sample, roughly three quarters were seen once. The V gene is TRBV6-6, the J gene TRBJ2-7; 7 nucleotides agree with TRBD2. This sequence originates from a woman between 40 and 50 years old in good health. Some clones in this sample may be carry-over from other donors' samples. The material sequenced was PBMCs. CDR3: CASRQTLAATNYEQYF. The CDR3 DNA follows: TGTGCCAGCAGACAAACTCTAGCGGCAACCAACTACGAGCAGTACTTC.